Each of the 26 T cell receptor beta chains below was sequenced from the same sample in a study of T cells in Graves' hyperthyroidism and ophthalmopathy. Template material for amplifying TCR beta CDR3 regions consisted of RNA transcripts. The study used the HTBI primer set for a first-round RT-PCR of the TCR CDR3. TCRdb fed the multiplex PCR reads into MiXCR, producing one record per CDR3 protein. Counted here are 200,000 to 300,000 distinct CDR3 sequences, around 25% occurring once; the ten biggest clones make up about 40%. Input material: blood. The receptor set was obtained from a woman aged 35 to 49 with Graves' ophthalmopathy.

This clonotype was seen repeatedly, ten times or more. The CDR3 sequence: CASSLAGAGQPQHF. The CDR3 nucleotides are TGTGCCAGCAGTTTAGCAGGGGCAGGGCAGCCCCAGCATTTT. The genes are TRBV27 and TRBJ1-5, with a tentative D call TRBD1 (6 bases). Between the trimmed V and J ends, which lost 2 bases and 7 bases, there was a span of 12 bases. The CDR3 has 14 amino acids. Germline V gene lookup returns CDR1 MNHEY and CDR2 SMNVEV (reference sequence).

This clonotype was detected many times. The CDR3 region has the DNA TGTGCCAGCAGTTTTGCCGGGAATCAGCCCCAGCATTTT. Translated: CASSFAGNQPQHF. The rearrangement joins TRBV28 to TRBJ1-5, with D hard to call. The CDR3 loop spans 13 amino acids. The V end was cut by 3 bases, the J end by 4 bases, with 7 bases between. Germline V gene lookup returns CDR1 MDHEN and CDR2 SYDVKM. The variable domain in full, with the rest retrieved from reference TRBV28 and TRBJ1-5, is DVKVTQSSRYLVKRTGEKVFLECVQDMDHENMFWYRQDPGLGLRLIYFSYDVKMKEKGDIPEGYSVSREKKERFSLILESASTNQTSMYLCASSFAGNQPQHFGDGTRLSIL.

The sample holds many counts of this clonotype. This rearrangement joins TRBV28 to TRBJ1-1; TRBD1 is a possible D gene (5 bases). With 2 bases removed from V and 3 bases from J, the gap between germline ends came to 19 bases. CDR3 length: 17 amino acids. From germline, CDR1 is MDHEN and CDR2 SYDVKM. CDR3 protein: CASSLRRGRGRDTEAFF. CDR3 bases: TGTGCCAGCAGTTTAAGACGTGGTCGGGGCAGGGACACTGAAGCTTTCTTT.

In this sample, this clonotype turned up many times. The V call is TRBV28, the J call TRBJ1-2, with D possibly matching TRBD1 (6 bases). Germline assignment: CDR1 MDHEN and CDR2 SYDVKM. This CDR3 region has 15 residues. V was trimmed by 3 bases and J by 6 bases, leaving 17 bases between them. The CDR3 DNA reads TGTGCCAGCAGTTTGGGCCTGTTGGGGGGCCATGGCTACACCTTC. Amino acids: CASSLGLLGGHGYTF.

This clonotype was seen ten or more times. The rearrangement uses TRBV29-1 and TRBJ2-7, with 12 nucleotides matching TRBD2. The V segment lost 4 bases and the J segment 3 bases; nucleotides outside the gene matches: 1. The CDR3 covers 13 residues. Germline-derived CDR1 and CDR2 are SQVTM and ANQGSEA. CDR3 loop: CSVALAGGYEQYF. For the CDR3, the DNA is TGCAGCGTTGCACTAGCGGGAGGCTACGAGCAGTACTTC.

In this sample, this clonotype turned up many times. The chain carries TRBV6-2 or TRBV6-3 and TRBJ1-5, with D possibly being TRBD1 (6 bases). Trimming took 2 bases from V and 4 from J, leaving 18 bases between them. The CDR3 runs 17 residues. Looked up from germline, CDR1 is MNHEY and CDR2 is SVGEGT. This CDR3 reads CASSYHPGGGWNQPQHF. The DNA of the CDR3 is TGTGCCAGCAGTTACCACCCCGGGGGGGGCTGGAATCAGCCCCAGCATTTT.

This clonotype has a count of ten or more. This chain uses TRBV27 with TRBJ2-5, with TRBD1 as a possible D gene (6 bases). CDR1 and CDR2 (germline): MNHEY, SMNVEV (reference sequence). Trimming removed 6 bases at V and 0 bases at J, with 11 bases between. CDR3 length: 14 amino acids. CDR3 amino acids: CASSEWTDQETQYF. The DNA of the CDR3 is TGTGCCAGCAGCGAATGGACAGACCAAGAGACCCAGTACTTC.

This clonotype was counted many times. V and J are TRBV11-1 and TRBJ2-7; no reliable D call. CDR1 and CDR2 from the germline V gene are SGHAT and FQDESV (reference sequence). The germline V and J ends were trimmed by 5 bases and 3 bases, with 11 bases remaining between them. This CDR3 is 13 amino acids long. The CDR3: CASSKFRNYEQYF. CDR3 nucleotide sequence: TGTGCCAGCAGCAAGTTTCGGAACTACGAGCAGTACTTC.

This clonotype was seen many times. The chain recombines TRBV20-1 with TRBJ1-1; D uncertain. Trimming shortened V by 1 base and J by 1 base, and 7 bases separated the two germline ends. The CDR3 sequence is 13 residues long. Germline V CDR1 and CDR2: DFQATT, SNEGSKA (reference sequence). In DNA, the CDR3 is TGCAGTGCTAGAGTGTCAGCGAACACTGAAGCTTTCTTT. Translation: CSARVSANTEAFF.

This clonotype was found many times. The rearrangement links TRBV28 to TRBJ1-2, with D unclear. Trimming took off 2 bases at V and 7 bases at J, with 11 bases between the two ends. Per the germline V gene, CDR1 is MDHEN and CDR2 is SYDVKM. The CDR3 contains 13 residues. The CDR3 here is CASSLTGSSGYTF. CDR3 in DNA: TGTGCCAGCAGTTTAACCGGGTCGAGTGGCTACACCTTC.

In this sample, this clonotype turned up many times. The V and J genes are TRBV12-3 or TRBV12-4 and TRBJ2-7; perhaps D is TRBD1 or TRBD2 (5 bases each). Trimming shortened V by 6 bases and J by 0 bases, and 12 bases separated the two germline ends. The CDR3 is made up of 14 amino acids. The CDR3 DNA is TGTGCCAGCAGCCCCGGGACGCCCTCCTACGAGCAGTACTTC. The encoded protein is CASSPGTPSYEQYF.

The chain employs TRBV30 and TRBJ2-2; D may match TRBD1 or TRBD2 (6 bases each). The CDR3 extends over 15 amino acids. Germline lookup yields CDR1 GTSNPN and CDR2 SVGIG (reference sequence). Trimming removed 2 bases at V and 7 bases at J, with 17 bases between. The CDR3 DNA follows: TGTGCCTGGAGTCGGGGGCCCGGAGCCGGCGGGGAGCTGTTTTTT. This gives the protein CAWSRGPGAGGELFF.

The chain couples TRBV12-3 or TRBV12-4 to TRBJ1-2; D is ambiguous. CDR3 length equals 14 residues. Trimming pared 1 base from V and 8 bases from J, leaving 14 bases between. The CDR3 nucleotides read TGTGCCAGCAGTTTAGTCCTCCAGTCTGGGGGCTACACCTTC. This translates into CASSLVLQSGGYTF.

This clonotype was counted at least ten times. The CDR3 is CANHPQTMNTEAFF. The DNA of the CDR3 is TGTGCCAACCACCCCCAAACCATGAACACTGAAGCTTTCTTT. This rearrangement joins TRBV6-1 to TRBJ1-1; D gene unclear. The V end was cut by 10 bases, the J end by 0 bases, with 15 bases between. This CDR3 comprises 14 residues. Germline CDR1 MNHNS, CDR2 SASEGT.

This clonotype was detected many times. V is TRBV24-1 and J is TRBJ2-6; 11 nucleotides agree with TRBD1. The V segment lost 3 bases and the J segment 0 bases; nucleotides outside the gene matches: 6. CDR3 length: 19 amino acids. Germline values: CDR1 KGHDR, CDR2 SFDVKD. CDR3 in amino acids: CATSDPWGTGGSGANVLTF. CDR3 nucleotides: TGTGCCACCAGTGATCCCTGGGGGACAGGGGGCTCTGGGGCCAACGTCCTGACTTTC.

The sample holds one count of this clonotype. V and J are TRBV27 and TRBJ2-7; 7 bases line up with TRBD1. J lost 1 base, V lost 6 bases, and 9 bases had no gene match. CDR1 is MNHEY, CDR2 SMNVEV, per germline (reference sequence). The CDR3 contains 15 residues. CDR3 in amino acids: CASRTTGTASYEQYF. In DNA, the CDR3 is TGTGCCAGCAGGACGACCGGGACAGCTTCCTACGAGCAGTACTTC.

This clonotype has only one observation. This chain links TRBV28 with TRBJ1-1; D ambiguous. Germline CDR1 and CDR2: MDHEN and SYDVKM. Trimming removed 4 bases from V and 1 base from J, with 19 bases in between. The CDR3 sequence is 17 residues long. The CDR3 protein is CASSSRGPLEQNTEAFF. CDR3 DNA sequence: TGTGCCAGCAGTTCTAGAGGGCCATTAGAACAGAACACTGAAGCTTTCTTT.

This clonotype has a count of ten or more. The chain carries TRBV20-1 and TRBJ2-7, with 9 bases fitting TRBD1. Germline V gene data show CDR1 as DFQATT and CDR2 as SNEGSKA (reference sequence). Trimming took 3 bases from V and 4 from J; bases not matched to a gene: 7. The CDR3 consists of 14 residues. The CDR3 region is CSARSTGGVYEQYF. Here the CDR3 DNA reads TGCAGTGCTAGGAGCACAGGGGGCGTATACGAGCAGTACTTC.

This clonotype was observed many times. The rearrangement links TRBV6-1 to TRBJ1-2; no clear D gene. Germline CDR1 and CDR2: MNHNS and SASEGT. The CDR3 totals 15 residues. Between the trimmed V and J ends, which lost 4 bases and 1 base, there was a span of 13 bases. The CDR3 coding sequence is TGTGCCAGCAGTGTCTTTTCCCAGGTTAACTATGGCTACACCTTC. This translates into CASSVFSQVNYGYTF.

This clonotype was observed many times. The rearrangement links TRBV28 to TRBJ2-5, with unresolved D. Per the germline V gene, CDR1 is MDHEN and CDR2 is SYDVKM. The CDR3 contains 14 residues. V lost 6 bases, J lost 7 bases, and 18 bases lay in between. The CDR3 coding sequence is TGTGCCAGCAGCCCCTATTCCTCTGCGGTGACCCAGTACTTC. Protein: CASSPYSSAVTQYF.

This clonotype was picked up many times. This rearrangement joins TRBV6-5 to TRBJ1-2, with D possibly matching TRBD1 (6 bases). CDR3 length: 15 amino acids. V lost 6 bases and J lost 2, with 16 bases in between. Germline lookup yields CDR1 MNHEY and CDR2 SVGAGI. CDR3 coding DNA: TGTGCCAGCAGCTTATTAGGACAGCCGAACTATGGCTACACCTTC. It translates to CASSLLGQPNYGYTF.

This clonotype was recorded at least ten times. The J gene is TRBJ2-5, the V gene TRBV9; a possible D gene is TRBD1 (5 bases). The CDR3 has 16 amino acids. The V end lost 3 bases, the J end lost 4 bases, and 19 bases lay between the germline ends. Germline CDR1 is SGDLS and CDR2 is YYNGEE. CDR3 sequence reads: CASSEGSQGLPETQYF. The CDR3 nucleotides read TGTGCCAGCAGCGAGGGGTCTCAGGGTCTCCCAGAGACCCAGTACTTC.

This clonotype was counted at least ten times. The chain is built from TRBV12-3 or TRBV12-4 and TRBJ2-7; maybe TRBD2 (6 bases). CDR3 length: 16 amino acids. Trimming pared 3 bases from V and 7 bases from J, leaving 22 bases between. For the CDR3, the DNA is TGTGCCAGCAGTTTTCGGGTCGGTCCGGGAGTGGGTGAGCAGTACTTC. Residues: CASSFRVGPGVGEQYF.

This clonotype was found many times. V is TRBV7-3 and J is TRBJ2-5; possibly TRBD1 or TRBD2 for D (5 bases each). This CDR3 has 16 amino acids. CDR1 SGHTA and CDR2 FQGTGA come from the germline V gene. Trimming took 1 base from V and 5 from J, leaving 17 bases between them. CDR3 residues: CASSLRGTLDGETQYF. CDR3 nucleotides: TGTGCCAGCAGCTTAAGGGGGACCCTAGATGGGGAGACCCAGTACTTC.

This clonotype was detected many times. CDR3 protein: CASSLGRRTGTETQYF. In DNA, the CDR3 is TGTGCCAGCAGCTTAGGACGCAGGACAGGGACAGAGACCCAGTACTTC. V and J are TRBV7-2 and TRBJ2-5; 8 bases fit TRBD1. CDR3 length equals 16 residues. Germline-derived CDR1 and CDR2 are SGHTA and FQGNSA. Losses at the gene ends were 1 base for V and 4 bases for J; bases not matched to a gene: 8.

This clonotype was picked up many times. The chain combines TRBV12-3 or TRBV12-4 with TRBJ2-7; TRBD1 matches 8 bases. V shed 1 base and J 5 bases; nucleotides not matched to a gene: 7. The CDR3 is 15 amino acids. The CDR3 region has the DNA TGTGCCAGCAGTTTAGGGACAGGGTCTCCCCACGAGCAGTACTTC. Protein sequence: CASSLGTGSPHEQYF.